This record concerns one T cell receptor beta chain sequence. The antigen is unknown. The record originates from a study of T cell responses to AZD1222 COVID-19 vaccine. Study outcomes and limitations: Only a handful of AZD1222 recipients were seropositive at baseline.

This CDR3 contains 13 residues. V was trimmed by 3 bases and J by 3 bases, leaving 6 bases between them. CDR1 and CDR2 from the germline V gene are MNHNS and SASEGT. Profiling relied on immunoSEQ multiplex PCR, and the TCRdb table lists in-frame clones only, not all of them. The sample has roughly 120,000 clones, about 91% seen once. Here the sequenced sample was peripheral blood, taken 28 days after the second AZD1222 dose. The V and J genes are TRBV6-1 and TRBJ1-5; unclear D gene. The receptor was derived from an adult who received the AZD1222 COVID-19 vaccine. The CDR3 coding sequence is TGTGCCAGCAGTGAGCAGGCCAATCAGCCCCAGCATTTT. This translates into CASSEQANQPQHF.